The entry that follows covers one T cell receptor (beta chain) sequence. This sample is part of a study of blood T cell repertoires in COVID-19. Study-wide context: COVID-19 samples from acute and convalescent phases originated in the United States, Italy and Spain. In each case, the material was cDNA or gDNA derived from T cells, B-cell-depleted T cells, or PBMCs.

As processed by the authors: From reference gene primer amplification, estimates of nucleated cell counts were derived. The repertoire was sequenced with immunoSEQ multiplex PCR; TCRdb's copy has only in-frame clones and lacks some. D and trimming were read from the DNA, whereas the V and J calls and clone size are those reported in that table. The sample contains around 300,000 clones, about nine tenths of which appear only once. CDR3 length equals 13 residues. Germline assignment: CDR1 DFQATT and CDR2 SNEGSKA (reference sequence). V was trimmed by 3 bases and J by 4 bases, leaving 10 bases between them.

This clonotype originated in a woman younger than 45 with active or convalescent COVID-19. Source material: peripheral blood. The rearrangement joins TRBV20-1 to TRBJ1-5; D unresolved. The CDR3 spells CSASEGRNQPQHF. The CDR3 bases are TGCAGTGCTAGTGAGGGCCGGAATCAGCCCCAGCATTTT.